This record looks at one T cell receptor (beta chain) sequence and its context. Its antigen is still unknown. These data come from a study of cytomegalovirus exposure and HLA in healthy donors. Study-wide findings and caveats: Differences between HLA loci emerged in a later analysis of TCR association rates, with DRB1 most and HLA-C fewest. Reports credit the classifier with highly specific, highly sensitive diagnosis of cytomegalovirus status. The study recorded 160 or so TCR beta chains that were cytomegalovirus-associated.

Germline CDR1 is SGDLS and CDR2 is YYNGEE. There are 13 residues in the CDR3. Trimming took off 2 bases at V and 0 bases at J, with 5 bases between the two ends. Donors were ostensibly healthy at sampling, although undocumented immune exposures were probable. Researchers ran the PCR with 60 Vbeta and 13 Jbeta primers. The data were produced by immunoSEQ multiplex PCR, yet TCRdb's version contains in-frame clones alone and is incomplete. Of about 200,000 clones listed, about 80% are singletons. The chain has TRBV9 and TRBJ1-1, with D unclear. The sample taken for sequencing was PBMCs. The clonotype originates from a man aged 40-55 years in good health and CMV-seronegative. CDR3 DNA: TGTGCCAGCAGCGTGGGCATGAACACTGAAGCTTTCTTT. Encoded protein: CASSVGMNTEAFF. Full variable domain (missing parts from reference TRBV9 and TRBJ1-1): DSGVTQTPKHLITATGQRVTLRCSPRSGDLSVYWYQQSLDQGLQFLIQYYNGEERAKGNILERFSAQQFPDLHSELNLSSLELGDSALYFCASSVGMNTEAFFGQGTRLTVV.